The present T cell receptor beta chain was sequenced within a study of T cell repertoires in cytomegalovirus infection. The germline gives CDR1 KGHSH, CDR2 LQKENI. Trimming cost V 4 bases and J 2 bases, with 8 bases left between them. The CDR3 consists of 13 residues. Using its own MiXCR run on the reads, TCRdb lists one record per CDR3 protein. The sample lists around 530,000 distinct CDR3 sequences, about 25% occurring once. The clonotype was recovered from a human donor in good health (CMV status not recorded). Some clones in this sample may be carry-over from other donors' samples. The rearrangement joins TRBV18 to TRBJ2-5; D possibly corresponds to TRBD1 (6 bases). The sample taken for sequencing was PBMCs. The DNA of the CDR3 is TGTGCCAGCTCACGGACAGCGCAAGAGACCCAGTACTTC. This translates into CASSRTAQETQYF. Supplemented by reference TRBV18 and TRBJ2-5, the full variable domain reads NAGVMQNPRHLVRRRGQEARLRCSPMKGHSHVYWYRQLPEEGLKFMVYLQKENIIDESGMPKERFSAEFPKEGPSILRIQQVVRGDSAAYFCASSRTAQETQYFGPGTRLLVL.